The source of this T cell receptor (beta chain) is a study of CD8+CD57+ T cells in acquired aplastic anemia. Study context: DNA per sorted CD4+ or CD8+ sample ranged roughly 0.19 to 30 ug, averaging around 3.1 ug.

Comment on this clonotype: Its antigen is as yet unknown.

Genomic DNA, serving as template, underwent TCR beta VDJ and CDR3 profiling. TCRdb used MiXCR to reprocess the reads, holding one entry per CDR3 protein. This sample carries under 200,000 distinct CDR3 sequences, 71% of them seen once, and the ten largest clones take 40% to 60%. Points from the study as a whole: The study identified more than 25 CD8+ CDR3 sequences shared by patients and controls.

Patients selected for sequencing had displayed CD8+CD57+ cell expansion by flow cytometry. When blood sampling took place, the patients had received no therapy. The sample was sorted CD4+, CD8+, or CD8+CD57+ T cells (not recorded which) from PBMCs. This clonotype originated in a human donor with aplastic anemia.

The CDR3 here is CASSFITGSSTGELFF. The DNA for the CDR3 is TGTGCCAGCAGCTTTATCACAGGGAGTAGCACCGGGGAGCTGTTTTTT. This chain connects TRBV7-9 to TRBJ2-2; D is perhaps TRBD1 (6 bases). The germline V and J ends were trimmed by 3 bases and 4 bases, with 15 bases remaining between them. The V gene's germline CDR1 is SEHNR and CDR2 FQNEAQ (reference sequence). The CDR3 sequence is 16 residues long.